This TCR beta chain was sequenced during a study of vaccination effects on CD4 cells after COVID-19. In the ViraFEST assay, antigen-specific CD4+ clonotypes were identified by expansion after peptide-pool stimulation. CD4+ T cell isolation took place after approximately 11 days of culture. Neither prior SARS-CoV-2 infection nor positive nucleocapsid antibodies were present in the vaccine recipients. On day 3 and again on day 7, half the medium was replaced with IL-2 medium. The V end was cut by 5 bases, the J end by 5 bases, with 15 bases between. Germline CDR1 reads SGHAT; CDR2 reads FQNNGV. This CDR3 has 14 amino acids. As concerns this clone: Its target is not known.

Clones were sequenced by immunoSEQ multiplex PCR, and TCRdb holds only the in-frame ones, with some missing. The repertoire holds roughly 41,000 clones, with roughly 62% as singletons. Regarding the study as a whole: Pronounced clonal contraction occurred in clones induced by infection and by vaccine late after vaccination. After vaccination of healthy people, only 1 of 255 vaccine-induced clones cross-reacted with common cold coronaviruses. Convalescent patients numbered few in the study; early post-infection timepoints were missing entirely.

The sample was CD4+ T cells from PBMCs cultured with HCoV-OC43 spike peptides, taken before COVID-19 vaccination. Subset of the sample: HCoV-OC43 spike overlapping peptide pool stimulation. This chain joins TRBV11-2 and TRBJ1-2, with D unresolved. The sequence was collected from a human donor who received a COVID-19 vaccine. CDR3 DNA sequence: TGTGCCAGCAGCATTAGCGACGATGGATATGGCTACACCTTC. Translation gives CASSISDDGYGYTF.